The 20 T cell receptor beta chains below all came from one sample that was sequenced in a study of CD8 T cells in Susac syndrome. Random hexamers were used to reverse transcribe an amount of roughly 0.5 to 1 ug RNA. Using its own MiXCR run on the immunoSEQ multiplex PCR reads, TCRdb lists one record per CDR3 protein. The sample holds 150,000 to 200,000 distinct CDR3 sequences, around 93% seen once. The specimen sequenced was CD8+ T cells from PBMCs. Receptors originate from a human donor with Susac syndrome.

The table lists this clonotype with a count of one. The chain combines TRBV7-8 with TRBJ2-6, with 10 bases lining up with TRBD2. Germline CDR1 is SGHVS and CDR2 is FQNEAQ. The J segment lost 0 bases and the V segment lost 7 bases, leaving 6 bases of the junction unmatched. The CDR3 is made up of 17 amino acids. The CDR3 loop reads CASTGASGGSGANVLTF. In DNA, the CDR3 is TGTGCCAGCACAGGGGCTAGCGGGGGCTCTGGGGCCAACGTCCTGACTTTC.

The genes are TRBV6-5 and TRBJ1-5; tentatively, D is TRBD1 (5 bases). The CDR3 covers 13 residues. The V gene lost 5 bases and the J gene lost 4 bases, with 9 bases spanning the gap. Germline CDR1 MNHEY, CDR2 SVGAGI. The CDR3 sequence: CASSQTVNQPQHF. CDR3 sequence (DNA): TGTGCCAGCAGTCAGACAGTAAATCAGCCCCAGCATTTT.

J is TRBJ1-4 and V is TRBV20-1; D remains ambiguous. The ends were cut back, 3 bases at V and 7 bases at J, with 3 bases in the middle. The germline gives CDR1 DFQATT, CDR2 SNEGSKA (reference sequence). There are 10 residues in the CDR3. CDR3 region: CSASSEKLFF. CDR3 DNA: TGCAGTGCTAGCTCTGAAAAACTGTTTTTT.

This clonotype was seen once. V is TRBV9 and J is TRBJ1-1; 12 positions agree with TRBD1. J gave up 1 base and V 4 bases, and 5 bases lay outside the gene matches. Germline CDR1 is SGDLS and CDR2 is YYNGEE. The CDR3 is 16 amino acids. CDR3 in amino acids: CASSPGTGGANTEAFF. The CDR3 nucleotides read TGTGCCAGCAGCCCAGGGACAGGGGGCGCGAACACTGAAGCTTTCTTT.

This clonotype was seen a single time. This chain links TRBV5-6 with TRBJ2-2; 11 positions match TRBD2. The length of the CDR3 is 16 residues. Germline CDR1 reads SGHDT; CDR2 reads YYEEEE. V lost 0 bases, J lost 3 bases, and 1 base stayed unmatched. The chain's CDR3 is CASSLGLAGHTGELFF. The CDR3 DNA sequence: TGTGCCAGCAGCTTGGGACTAGCGGGGCACACCGGGGAGCTGTTTTTT.

The chain has TRBV20-1 and TRBJ2-3; a possible D gene is TRBD2 (6 bases). Trimming took off 6 bases at V and 0 bases at J, with 16 bases between the two ends. Germline CDR1 DFQATT, CDR2 SNEGSKA (reference sequence). The CDR3 contains 15 residues. The CDR3 is CSAALTRSSTDTQYF. CDR3 nucleotides: TGCAGTGCCGCCCTGACTAGGAGTAGCACAGATACGCAGTATTTT.

This chain connects TRBV19 to TRBJ2-2; 9 bases align to TRBD2. CDR1 and CDR2 (germline): LNHDA, SQIVND (reference sequence). V trimming: 3 bases; J trimming: 6 bases; junction bases outside the gene matches: 11. This CDR3 has 17 amino acids. This CDR3 is CASSIPASGTASGELFF. The DNA of the CDR3 is TGTGCCAGTAGTATCCCGGCTAGCGGGACGGCTTCCGGGGAGCTGTTTTTT.

The chain joins TRBV4-1 to TRBJ2-7; no firm D call. This CDR3 spans 14 amino acids. V shed 2 bases and J shed 0 bases, with 8 bases lying between them. Germline CDR1 MGHRA, CDR2 YSYEKL. The CDR3 nucleotides are TGCGCCAGCAGCCAACATTACCCCTCCTACGAGCAGTACTTC. This encodes CASSQHYPSYEQYF.

V is TRBV7-9 and J is TRBJ2-3; the D gene is possibly TRBD2 (5 bases). The length of the CDR3 is 14 residues. Trimming removed 5 bases at V and 2 bases at J, with 11 bases between. Germline V CDR1 and CDR2: SEHNR, FQNEAQ (reference sequence). CDR3 region: CASSTGEFTDTQYF. CDR3 coding DNA: TGTGCCAGCAGCACTGGGGAGTTCACAGATACGCAGTATTTT.

The chain carries TRBV3-1 and TRBJ2-5, with D tentatively TRBD2 (6 bases). V lost 4 bases and J 3 bases, leaving 27 bases between the germline ends. From germline, CDR1 is LGHDT and CDR2 YNNKEL (reference sequence). The CDR3 totals 19 residues. In DNA form, the CDR3 reads TGTGCCAGCAGCCCTTCCCCTCTGGCGGGATACGCCCACAAAGAGACCCAGTACTTC. It specifies CASSPSPLAGYAHKETQYF.

The rearrangement links TRBV28 to TRBJ2-6, with 7 nucleotides matching TRBD1. CDR1 is MDHEN, CDR2 SYDVKM, per germline. The CDR3 contains 14 residues. With 5 bases clipped from V and 2 bases from J, the junction kept 0 bases outside the gene matches. CDR3 DNA sequence: TGTGCCAGCAGTGGACAGGCTGGGGCCAACGTCCTGACTTTC. It codes for CASSGQAGANVLTF.

The V gene is TRBV19, the J gene TRBJ2-3, with D uncertain. The CDR3 is 13 residues long. Trimming stripped 4 bases from V and 0 bases from J, with 5 bases between. In germline, CDR1 is LNHDA, CDR2 SQIVND (reference sequence). The CDR3 reads CASSKDSTDTQYF. The CDR3 DNA is TGTGCCAGTAGTAAAGACAGCACAGATACGCAGTATTTT.

This chain joins TRBV9 and TRBJ2-3; tentatively, D is TRBD2 (5 bases). Deletions cut 4 bases from V and 0 bases from J, with 15 bases between. Germline V gene lookup returns CDR1 SGDLS and CDR2 YYNGEE. The CDR3 runs 16 residues. The CDR3 bases are TGTGCCAGCAGCCTCACCGGACTCTATAGCACAGATACGCAGTATTTT. Translation gives CASSLTGLYSTDTQYF.

The rearrangement links TRBV5-6 to TRBJ2-4, with 12 bases aligning to TRBD1. The CDR3 sequence is 17 residues long. V dropped 4 bases and J dropped 7; count of bases not matched to a gene: 12. In germline, CDR1 is SGHDT, CDR2 YYEEEE. The CDR3 here is CASSIQGTGGARNIQYF. The CDR3 DNA is TGTGCCAGCAGCATACAAGGGACAGGGGGCGCGAGGAACATTCAGTACTTC.

The chain combines TRBV14 with TRBJ2-1; D is uncertain. The CDR3 loop spans 13 amino acids. The V end lost 4 bases, the J end lost 9 bases, and 13 bases lay between the germline ends. CDR1 and CDR2 from the germline V gene are SGHDN and FVKESK. The CDR3 reads CASSPSPSPEQFF. DNA for the CDR3: TGTGCCAGCAGCCCCTCCCCTAGTCCTGAGCAGTTCTTC.

V is TRBV13 and J is TRBJ2-2, with 9 bases matching TRBD2. The trim removed 5 bases at V and 9 bases at J, leaving 13 bases unmatched. The CDR3 has 16 amino acids. Germline CDR1 and CDR2: PRHDT and FYEKMQ (reference sequence). CDR3 region: CASSLSGRGLHRELFF. CDR3 bases: TGTGCCAGCAGCCTTAGCGGGAGAGGTCTACACCGGGAGCTGTTTTTT.

This clonotype was detected only once. The chain links TRBV7-8 to TRBJ2-3; 10 bases map to TRBD2. The V gene end was trimmed by 1 base and the J gene end by 3 bases; junction bases not matched to a gene: 13. From germline, CDR1 is SGHVS and CDR2 FQNEAQ. The CDR3 is made up of 19 amino acids. As DNA, the CDR3 is TGTGCCAGCAGCTTAGGACTAGCGGGTATCACCTTAAGGACAGATACGCAGTATTTT. Translating gives CASSLGLAGITLRTDTQYF.

The V call is TRBV7-9, the J call TRBJ1-1, with D possibly TRBD1 on 5 matching bases. V lost 6 bases and J lost 1, with 15 bases in between. This CDR3 is built from 15 residues. Germline assignment: CDR1 SEHNR and CDR2 FQNEAQ (reference sequence). The CDR3 sequence: CASSFFKTANTEAFF. The CDR3 DNA reads as TGTGCCAGCAGTTTTTTTAAGACAGCGAACACTGAAGCTTTCTTT.

The chain joins TRBV5-1 to TRBJ1-1, with 11 nucleotides matching TRBD1. The CDR3 covers 17 residues. The trim removed 0 bases at V and 0 bases at J, leaving 4 bases unmatched. Germline CDR1 is SGHRS and CDR2 is YFSETQ. Here the CDR3 reads CASSLEGTGGVNTEAFF. In nucleotides, the CDR3 is TGCGCCAGCAGCTTGGAGGGGACAGGGGGAGTGAACACTGAAGCTTTCTTT.

The chain uses TRBV27 and TRBJ2-7; 8 bases map to TRBD1. CDR3 size: 15 residues. With V trimmed by 8 bases and J by 5 bases, 14 bases remained unmatched. Per germline, CDR1 MNHEY and CDR2 SMNVEV (reference sequence). CDR3 residues: CASRTVTYRGNEQYF. The CDR3 DNA follows: TGTGCCAGCCGCACCGTTACCTACAGGGGGAACGAGCAGTACTTC.